This T cell receptor beta chain was identified in a study of vaccination and CD4 T cells after COVID-19. Treatment described: approximately nine-day PBMC culture with coronavirus spike peptide pools or control peptides (ViraFEST assay). The sample holds a few counts of this clonotype. The target antigen is unknown. Sequencing of DNA taken from cultured CD4+ T cells relied on the Oncomine TCR Beta short-read assay. MiXCR, run by TCRdb on the PCR reads, gives a single entry per CDR3 protein. The repertoire has about 13,000 distinct CDR3 sequences, around three fifths of them found once; the top ten carry less than 15%. The CDR3 spans 11 residues. In germline, CDR1 is DFQATT, CDR2 SNEGSKA (reference sequence). Between the trimmed V and J ends, which lost 5 bases and 7 bases, there was a span of 11 bases.

Specimen: CD4+ T cells from blood, cultured in vitro. This clonotype was sampled from a human donor who had recovered from COVID-19. The gene calls are TRBV20-1 and TRBJ2-5; D not certain. CDR3 loop: CSALTGRTQYF. CDR3 nucleotide sequence: TGCAGTGCTCTGACCGGCCGGACCCAGTACTTC.